The 5 T cell receptor beta chains listed next were all sequenced from one sample in a study of PD-1 blockade in classical Hodgkin lymphoma. Time point of the sample: cycle 4 day 1 (C4D1), after less than 7 weeks of nivolumab. Every single patient, without exception, relapsed after autologous stem cell transplantation, and brentuximab vedotin exposure varied. Libraries were prepared by immunoSEQ multiplex PCR; TCRdb keeps only in-frame clonotypes and omits some of them. Of about 24,000 clones in the sample, 72% are singletons; the top ten hold about 27%. This sample comprised peripheral blood mononuclear cells (PBMCs), obtained before the fourth cycle of nivolumab. These receptors came from a human donor with classical Hodgkin lymphoma.

V gene TRBV6-4 combines with J gene TRBJ1-1; D remains ambiguous. V shed 2 bases and J shed 10 bases, with 11 bases lying between them. Germline-derived CDR1 and CDR2 are MRHNA and SNTAGT. The CDR3 is 12 residues long. CDR3 nucleotide sequence: TGTGCCAGCAGTGACAGGCTTGGATTAGCTTTCTTT. Its translation: CASSDRLGLAFF.

The table lists this clone with a count of one. The chain combines TRBV4-3 with TRBJ1-2, with unresolved D. Trimming cost V 1 base and J 4 bases, with 13 bases left between them. This CDR3 is built from 15 residues. The germline CDR1 and CDR2 sequences are LGHNA and YSLEER. CDR3 bases: TGCGCCAGCAGCCAAGGATCGCTCGAGGGCTATGGCTACACCTTC. It is translated as CASSQGSLEGYGYTF.

The chain uses TRBV6-5 and TRBJ1-1, with TRBD1 as a possible D gene (5 bases). This CDR3 is 15 amino acids long. Deletions cut 7 bases from V and 4 bases from J, with 19 bases between. Germline CDR1 is MNHEY and CDR2 is SVGAGI. As DNA, the CDR3 is TGTGCCAGCACCAGTATGGGGGGAATTACCACTGAAGCTTTCTTT. Residues: CASTSMGGITTEAFF.

A few counts support this clone. This chain connects TRBV6-4 to TRBJ2-2; possibly TRBD2 for D (5 bases). Germline V gives CDR1 MRHNA, CDR2 SNTAGT. The CDR3 is 14 residues long. V was shortened by 4 bases and J by 4 bases, with 10 bases between the two germline ends. CDR3 loop: CASSASPSTGELFF. CDR3 nucleotide sequence: TGTGCCAGCAGTGCTAGCCCCTCCACCGGGGAGCTGTTTTTT.

The chain recombines TRBV7-6 with TRBJ2-3; the match to TRBD1 covers 9 bases. The J segment lost 1 base and the V segment lost 1 base, leaving 3 bases of the junction unmatched. CDR1 SGHVS and CDR2 FNYEAQ come from the germline V gene. The CDR3 extends over 16 amino acids. The CDR3: CASSLGGTGRTDTQYF. The CDR3 DNA sequence: TGTGCCAGCAGCTTAGGGGGGACAGGGCGCACAGATACGCAGTATTTT.